Shown below are 3 T cell receptor beta chains from a single sample sequenced in a study of T cells expressing NK-cell markers. TCRdb re-called the 5' RACE reads; one entry per CDR3 protein, DNA not given. The table lists 400,000 or so distinct CDR3 sequences. The source material was blood T cells: a sorted CD56 or NKG2C T cell subset, CD4+ or CD8+ T cells, or bulk PBMC T cells (not recorded which). These receptors were obtained from a woman aged 45-59 years in good health.

The chain is built from TRBV9 and TRBJ2-3; the TCRdb call, TRBD2, lacks DNA for checking. The germline V gene has CDR1 SGDLS and CDR2 YYNGEE. CDR3 length equals 15 residues. The CDR3 protein is CASSPGGGSADTQYF.

The chain recombines TRBV4-1 with TRBJ2-1; TCRdb proposes TRBD2, but this gene call is untestable without DNA. The CDR3 runs to 14 residues. Germline CDR1 MGHRA, CDR2 YSYEKL. The CDR3 is CASSQTRLANEQFF.

This chain uses TRBV19 with TRBJ1-1; the TRBD1 assignment by TCRdb is unverifiable without DNA. The CDR3 sequence is 14 residues long. Germline V CDR1 and CDR2: LNHDA, SQIVND (reference sequence). CDR3: CASSIGARDTEAFF.